Listed here are 7 T cell receptor beta chains from one sample, sequenced in a study of blood T cell repertoires in COVID-19. Clones were sequenced by immunoSEQ multiplex PCR, and TCRdb holds only the in-frame ones, with some missing. The table includes 200,000 to 300,000 clones, approximately 89% detected once. Source material: PBMCs or T cells enriched from blood (not recorded which). The receptors here all came from a woman aged 40 to 50 who had been exposed to COVID-19.

The rearrangement uses TRBV5-4 and TRBJ1-1, with TRBD1 identical over 7 bases. J was trimmed by 6 bases and V by 1 base; bases with no gene match: 9. Germline lookup yields CDR1 SGHNT and CDR2 YYREEE (reference sequence). The CDR3 is 15 amino acids. The CDR3 spells CASSLRGGYRAEAFF. CDR3 DNA: TGTGCCAGCAGCTTGAGAGGGGGCTACAGGGCTGAAGCTTTCTTT.

As regards this clone: The limits of the CDR3 on the DNA are not certain, so only TCRdb's listed CDR3 is given. CDR3 region: CASSTSVNTGELFF. J is TRBJ2-2 and V is TRBV19; the D segment call TRBD2 is taken from the table without a DNA check. Germline values: CDR1 LNHDA, CDR2 SQIVND (reference sequence). The length of the CDR3 is 14 amino acids, counting both ends.

The chain links TRBV3-1 (or the pseudogene TRBV3-2) to TRBJ2-7; 8 bases are a match to TRBD2. Germline loops: CDR1 LGHDT, CDR2 YNNKEL (reference sequence). The CDR3 is 15 amino acids. The V gene end was trimmed by 3 bases and the J gene end by 1 base; junction bases not matched to a gene: 5. CDR3 sequence (DNA): TGTGCCAGCAGCCAGCCTAGCGGGCTTTCCTACGAGCAGTACTTC. Protein product: CASSQPSGLSYEQYF.

This clone appeared a single time. DNA for the CDR3: TGTGCCAGCAGCTTTGGGGGGACGGGATTCGAAAAACTGTTTTTT. It specifies CASSFGGTGFEKLFF. The chain employs TRBV7-9 and TRBJ1-4; weak D call: TRBD1 (5 bases). CDR3 length: 15 amino acids. Trimming shortened V by 3 bases and J by 8 bases, and 16 bases separated the two germline ends. Germline CDR1 and CDR2: SEHNR and FQNEAQ (reference sequence).

This clone showed up just a few times. One junction end disagrees with the germline gene, perhaps due to a read error. The chain combines TRBV7-7 with TRBJ2-2; TRBD2 might be the D (6 bases). Germline CDR1 and CDR2: SSHAT and FNYEAQ (reference sequence). The CDR3 is made up of 15 amino acids. The CDR3 here is CASSAGRGDAGELFF. CDR3 sequence (DNA): TGTGCTAGCAGCGCGGGGAGAGGTGACGCCGGGGAGCTGTTTTTT.

The rearrangement links TRBV9 to TRBJ1-2; 7 nucleotides agree with TRBD1. The CDR3 covers 15 residues. V lost 4 bases, J lost 3 bases, and 9 bases stayed unmatched. Germline V gene lookup returns CDR1 SGDLS and CDR2 YYNGEE. DNA for the CDR3: TGTGCCAGCAGCTCCAGAACAGGGGTCTACTATGGCTACACCTTC. Its translation: CASSSRTGVYYGYTF.

This chain uses TRBV2 with TRBJ1-2; D not resolved. The V end was cut by 1 base, the J end by 7 bases, with 10 bases between. This CDR3 has 13 amino acids. Per germline, CDR1 SNHLY and CDR2 FYNNEI. CDR3 amino acids: CASSEEAVFGYTF. The CDR3 region has the DNA TGTGCCAGCAGTGAAGAAGCGGTATTTGGCTACACCTTC.